What follows is one T cell receptor beta chain and its context. This clonotype was counted many times. Its antigen is unknown. No qualities accompany the bases; no much larger clone lies one base away. The CDR3 covers 15 residues, taking in both the cysteine and the phenylalanine. CDR3 DNA only is kept here, 45 bases in frame from base 1. Relative to germline, V is 2 bases shorter and J is 4 bases shorter, with 15 bases between their ends. The germline V gene gives CDR1 as SGHAT and CDR2 as FQNNGV. This sample is part of a study of CD8 T cells in ankylosing spondylitis (dated by TCRdb to about 2017). In the study overall: To find TCR variants linked to disease, the study profiled T cell receptor beta repertoires in ankylosing spondylitis patients and healthy donors. Samples of peripheral blood were taken, and for ankylosing spondylitis patients, synovial fluid was collected as well. The full study cohort comprised 25 ankylosing spondylitis patients and about a hundred healthy donors.

TCRdb names Illumina HiSeq 2500 as the instrument used. Quantitative 5'-RACE with molecular barcodes was used to prepare TCR beta libraries. As for the authors' bioinformatics: Disease-linked TCR variants were identified with a new computational method built on a probabilistic model of VDJ rearrangement. The raw public data were reprocessed by TCRdb itself: fastp quality trimming at Q25, MiXCR clonotype calling, in-frame beta chains only. Rows with one shared CDR3 protein collapse into an entry with the most common genes and DNA. V and J calls and clone size were set by TCRdb, not the authors. The sample data list some 240,000 distinct CDR3 sequences, and around 7.9% of these were observed just once. Clones ranked in the top ten supply 12% to 15% of the sample. Study-wide conclusions, independent of this receptor: According to the report, matched synovial fluid samples from ankylosing spondylitis patients were significantly enriched for the disease-linked clones. Blood from ankylosing spondylitis patients appeared to be characterized by a TCR beta motif made up of several highly homologous amino acid variants. Some of the motif variants had been reported before in the synovial fluid and blood of reactive arthritis patients, a finding that suggests common disease-initiation mechanisms. In peripheral blood, the disease-linked clones were found at relatively low frequencies and had a CD8+ phenotype.

This TCR was recovered from a male donor with ankylosing spondylitis. Source material: blood, either unsorted or a sorted T cell fraction (not recorded which). The rearrangement combines TRBV11-2 with TRBJ2-7; tentative D gene TRBD1, with 6 bases matching. The nucleotide sequence reads TGTGCCAGCAGCTTATCGAACAGGGTTCTATACGAGCAGTACTTC. Its amino acids are CASSLSNRVLYEQYF.